The rows below give T cell receptor beta chains drawn from one sample of a study of blood T cell repertoires in COVID-19. Some clones are missing from TCRdb's copy, which holds only in-frame ones; the method was immunoSEQ multiplex PCR. The data show more than 90,000 clones, 90% to 95% seen once. Source material: peripheral blood. These TCRs come from a man in his fifties with acute or convalescent COVID-19. Each CDR3 is given with its conserved first and last residue. A D gene is named only where the DNA matches it firmly. Where a row states a size, it is once, few, many or the class of an expanded clone; other rows omit it.

v_gene: TRBV6-5; j_gene: TRBJ1-6; d_gene: -; abundance: -; CDR3aa: CASRLAGYSPLHF; CDR3nt: TGTGCCAGCAGGCTGGCAGGTTACTCACCCCTCCACTTT
v_gene: TRBV28; j_gene: TRBJ1-2; d_gene: TRBD1; abundance: once; CDR3aa: CASSPGQNSYGYTF; CDR3nt: TGTGCCAGCAGTCCGGGACAGAACTCTTATGGCTACACCTTC
v_gene: TRBV3-1/TRBV3-2; j_gene: TRBJ2-1; d_gene: -; abundance: -; CDR3aa: CASSLRDSYSYNEQFF; CDR3nt: TGTGCCAGCAGCCTGAGGGACTCCTACTCCTACAATGAGCAGTTCTTC
v_gene: TRBV10-3; j_gene: TRBJ1-2; d_gene: -; abundance: -; CDR3aa: CAISELWAGGYGYTF; CDR3nt: TGTGCCATCAGTGAGCTGTGGGCAGGTGGCTATGGCTACACCTTC
v_gene: TRBV29-1; j_gene: TRBJ2-3; d_gene: -; abundance: -; CDR3aa: CSVEEGADTQYF; CDR3nt: TGCAGCGTTGAAGAAGGAGCAGATACGCAGTATTTT
v_gene: TRBV18; j_gene: TRBJ2-3; d_gene: -; abundance: once; CDR3aa: CASSIGREDTQYF; CDR3nt: TGTGCCAGCTCAATCGGCCGGGAAGATACGCAGTATTTT
v_gene: TRBV3-1/TRBV3-2; j_gene: TRBJ1-2; d_gene: -; abundance: -; CDR3aa: CASSLRPGGGYTF; CDR3nt: TGTGCCAGCAGTCTCCGACCCGGCGGTGGCTACACCTTC
v_gene: TRBV3-1/TRBV3-2; j_gene: TRBJ2-1; d_gene: -; abundance: -; CDR3aa: CASSRLPDYNEQFF; CDR3nt: TGTGCCAGCAGCCGACTCCCGGACTACAATGAGCAGTTCTTC
v_gene: TRBV27; j_gene: TRBJ2-1; d_gene: TRBD1; abundance: -; CDR3aa: CASRMTGPMGNEQFF; CDR3nt: TGTGCCAGCAGAATGACAGGGCCTATGGGGAATGAGCAGTTCTTC
v_gene: TRBV7-9; j_gene: TRBJ1-4; d_gene: TRBD1; abundance: -; CDR3aa: CASSLEAGGGEKLFF; CDR3nt: TGTGCCAGCAGCTTAGAGGCAGGGGGCGGTGAAAAACTGTTTTTT
v_gene: TRBV7-9; j_gene: TRBJ1-1; d_gene: TRBD1; abundance: -; CDR3aa: CASSLVAGGSSEAFF; CDR3nt: TGTGCCAGCAGCTTAGTGGCAGGGGGCAGCTCTGAAGCTTTCTTT
v_gene: TRBV14; j_gene: TRBJ1-3; d_gene: -; abundance: -; CDR3aa: CASSQGGMAGNTIYF; CDR3nt: TGTGCCAGCAGCCAGGGGGGGATGGCTGGAAACACCATATATTTT
v_gene: TRBV7-2; j_gene: TRBJ2-2; d_gene: -; abundance: -; CDR3aa: CASSSRPQGATGELFF; CDR3nt: TGTGCCAGCAGCTCCCGGCCCCAGGGCGCCACCGGGGAGCTGTTTTTT
v_gene: TRBV5-1; j_gene: TRBJ1-1; d_gene: -; abundance: -; CDR3aa: CASSLGGELNTEAFF; CDR3nt: TGCGCCAGCAGCTTGGGAGGAGAGTTGAACACTGAAGCTTTCTTT
v_gene: TRBV7-2; j_gene: TRBJ2-2; d_gene: TRBD1; abundance: -; CDR3aa: CASSPRQGAGGGELFF; CDR3nt: TGTGCCAGCAGCCCCCGACAGGGGGCTGGAGGCGGGGAGCTGTTTTTT
v_gene: TRBV6-5; j_gene: TRBJ1-5; d_gene: -; abundance: few; CDR3aa: CASSYDSSSNQPQHF; CDR3nt: TGTGCCAGCAGTTATGACAGTTCTAGTAATCAGCCCCAGCATTTT
v_gene: TRBV28; j_gene: TRBJ1-1; d_gene: -; abundance: -; CDR3aa: CASSLSGDTEAFF; CDR3nt: TGTGCCAGCAGTTTATCGGGGGACACTGAAGCTTTCTTT
v_gene: TRBV5-1; j_gene: TRBJ1-1; d_gene: -; abundance: -; CDR3aa: CASSFSLGGKAFF; CDR3nt: TGCGCCAGCAGCTTCTCCCTTGGGGGGAAAGCTTTCTTT
v_gene: TRBV5-1; j_gene: TRBJ1-2; d_gene: -; abundance: once; CDR3aa: CASRPVTEASYGYTF; CDR3nt: TGCGCCAGCAGACCAGTGACTGAGGCTTCCTATGGCTACACCTTC
v_gene: TRBV7-8; j_gene: TRBJ1-2; d_gene: TRBD1; abundance: -; CDR3aa: CASSYRDRGDYGYTF; CDR3nt: TGTGCCAGCAGCTACCGGGACAGGGGCGACTATGGCTACACCTTC
v_gene: TRBV27; j_gene: TRBJ1-2; d_gene: TRBD1; abundance: -; CDR3aa: CASSYTGGYGYTF; CDR3nt: TGTGCCAGCAGTTATACAGGGGGGTATGGCTACACCTTC
v_gene: TRBV19; j_gene: TRBJ1-5; d_gene: -; abundance: -; CDR3aa: CASSTGGAQPQHF; CDR3nt: TGTGCCAGTAGTACTGGAGGGGCGCAGCCCCAGCATTTT
v_gene: TRBV7-3; j_gene: TRBJ1-1; d_gene: TRBD1; abundance: -; CDR3aa: CASSPAGTGYTEAFF; CDR3nt: TGTGCCAGCAGCCCAGCCGGGACAGGGTACACTGAAGCTTTCTTT
v_gene: TRBV2; j_gene: TRBJ1-4; d_gene: -; abundance: -; CDR3aa: CASWIGRGVEKLFF; CDR3nt: TGTGCCAGCTGGATTGGGAGGGGAGTTGAAAAACTGTTTTTT
v_gene: TRBV19; j_gene: TRBJ1-2; d_gene: -; abundance: -; CDR3aa: CAIKKTGNYGYTF; CDR3nt: TGTGCCATCAAAAAGACAGGAAACTATGGCTACACCTTC
v_gene: TRBV5-6; j_gene: TRBJ2-1; d_gene: TRBD2; abundance: -; CDR3aa: CASSLVRASGGRGYEQFF; CDR3nt: TGTGCCAGCAGCTTGGTTAGGGCTAGCGGGGGCCGGGGGTATGAGCAGTTCTTC
v_gene: TRBV10-1; j_gene: TRBJ2-1; d_gene: -; abundance: -; CDR3aa: CASSWGLNNEQFF; CDR3nt: TGCGCCAGCTCATGGGGGCTAAACAATGAGCAGTTCTTC
v_gene: TRBV18; j_gene: TRBJ2-2; d_gene: -; abundance: -; CDR3aa: CASSPVGKNTGELFF; CDR3nt: TGTGCCAGCTCACCCGTGGGCAAGAACACCGGGGAGCTGTTTTTT
v_gene: TRBV5-1; j_gene: TRBJ1-2; d_gene: -; abundance: -; CDR3aa: CASSYNTKGEVNGYTF; CDR3nt: TGCGCCAGCAGCTACAATACTAAAGGGGAAGTAAATGGCTACACCTTC
v_gene: TRBV25-1; j_gene: TRBJ1-2; d_gene: -; abundance: -; CDR3aa: CASSPGGMGGYTF; CDR3nt: TGTGCCAGCAGTCCTGGGGGGATGGGGGGCTACACCTTC
v_gene: TRBV7-2; j_gene: TRBJ2-7; d_gene: TRBD1; abundance: -; CDR3aa: CASSRDRGAEQYF; CDR3nt: TGTGCCAGCAGCCGGGACAGGGGAGCCGAGCAGTACTTC
v_gene: TRBV30; j_gene: TRBJ2-5; d_gene: TRBD1; abundance: -; CDR3aa: CAWSAQGVGTQYF; CDR3nt: TGTGCCTGGAGTGCCCAGGGGGTTGGGACCCAGTACTTC
v_gene: TRBV3-1/TRBV3-2; j_gene: TRBJ1-2; d_gene: TRBD1; abundance: once; CDR3aa: CASSQRTGGPGYTF; CDR3nt: TGTGCCAGCAGCCAACGGACAGGGGGCCCCGGCTACACCTTC
v_gene: TRBV10-2; j_gene: TRBJ1-6; d_gene: TRBD1; abundance: -; CDR3aa: CASGFSGTGDSPLHF; CDR3nt: TGCGCCAGCGGCTTTTCCGGGACAGGGGATTCACCCCTCCACTTT
v_gene: TRBV24-1; j_gene: TRBJ1-5; d_gene: -; abundance: once; CDR3aa: CATSDLDTNQPQHF; CDR3nt: TGTGCCACCAGTGATTTGGACACGAATCAGCCCCAGCATTTT
v_gene: TRBV6-4; j_gene: TRBJ1-1; d_gene: -; abundance: -; CDR3aa: CASSRSGGADTEAFF; CDR3nt: TGTGCCAGCAGTCGTTCGGGGGGCGCAGACACTGAAGCTTTCTTT
v_gene: TRBV7-9; j_gene: TRBJ1-4; d_gene: -; abundance: -; CDR3aa: CASSSFRQTNEKLFF; CDR3nt: TGTGCCAGCAGCTCTTTCAGACAAACTAATGAAAAACTGTTTTTT
v_gene: TRBV28; j_gene: TRBJ2-1; d_gene: TRBD2; abundance: -; CDR3aa: CASVTAMARYIAGGDEQFF; CDR3nt: TGTGCCAGCGTCACAGCTATGGCCCGGTACATAGCGGGGGGCGATGAGCAGTTCTTC
v_gene: TRBV12-3/TRBV12-4; j_gene: TRBJ1-2; d_gene: TRBD1; abundance: -; CDR3aa: CASRQTGVDGYTF; CDR3nt: TGTGCCAGCAGGCAGACAGGGGTGGACGGCTACACCTTC
v_gene: TRBV19; j_gene: TRBJ2-1; d_gene: -; abundance: -; CDR3aa: CASTKTGNEQFF; CDR3nt: TGTGCCAGTACCAAGACAGGCAATGAGCAGTTCTTC
v_gene: TRBV13; j_gene: TRBJ2-1; d_gene: TRBD2; abundance: -; CDR3aa: CASSLRDYRFNEQFF; CDR3nt: TGTGCCAGCAGCCTCCGGGACTACAGGTTCAATGAGCAGTTCTTC
v_gene: TRBV7-8; j_gene: TRBJ1-4; d_gene: TRBD1; abundance: once; CDR3aa: CASSPDRPRNEKLFF; CDR3nt: TGTGCCAGCAGCCCGGACAGGCCCCGCAATGAAAAACTGTTTTTT
v_gene: TRBV24-1; j_gene: TRBJ2-2; d_gene: TRBD2; abundance: -; CDR3aa: CATSDFGGVNTGELFF; CDR3nt: TGTGCCACCAGTGATTTCGGGGGGGTTAACACCGGGGAGCTGTTTTTT
v_gene: TRBV6-1; j_gene: TRBJ1-4; d_gene: -; abundance: -; CDR3aa: CASSEDPGREKLFF; CDR3nt: TGTGCCAGCAGTGAAGATCCGGGGAGAGAAAAACTGTTTTTT
v_gene: TRBV6-5; j_gene: TRBJ1-1; d_gene: -; abundance: -; CDR3aa: CASSSDSMNTEAFF; CDR3nt: TGTGCCAGCAGTTCGGACAGCATGAACACTGAAGCTTTCTTT
v_gene: TRBV5-1; j_gene: TRBJ1-1; d_gene: -; abundance: -; CDR3aa: CASGGQNTEAFF; CDR3nt: TGCGCCAGCGGGGGACAGAACACTGAAGCTTTCTTT
v_gene: TRBV7-2; j_gene: TRBJ2-2; d_gene: -; abundance: -; CDR3aa: CASSPRRNTGELFF; CDR3nt: TGTGCCAGCAGCCCTCGGAGGAACACCGGGGAGCTGTTTTTT
v_gene: TRBV30; j_gene: TRBJ1-5; d_gene: -; abundance: -; CDR3aa: CAWSVSGNQPQHF; CDR3nt: TGTGCCTGGAGTGTAAGCGGCAATCAGCCCCAGCATTTT
v_gene: TRBV11-3; j_gene: TRBJ2-1; d_gene: -; abundance: -; CDR3aa: CASSSPGYNEQFF; CDR3nt: TGTGCCAGCAGCTCCCCGGGCTACAATGAGCAGTTCTTC
v_gene: TRBV10-2; j_gene: TRBJ1-4; d_gene: -; abundance: medium-sized; CDR3aa: CASSESRWEKLFF; CDR3nt: TGCGCCAGCAGTGAGTCGAGATGGGAAAAACTGTTTTTT
v_gene: TRBV6-6; j_gene: TRBJ2-7; d_gene: -; abundance: -; CDR3aa: CASSYARTRYEQYF; CDR3nt: TGTGCCAGCAGTTACGCCCGGACTCGCTACGAGCAGTACTTC
v_gene: TRBV5-1; j_gene: TRBJ2-5; d_gene: -; abundance: once; CDR3aa: CASSTVGARETQYF; CDR3nt: TGCGCCAGCAGCACGGTAGGGGCTCGGGAGACCCAGTACTTC
v_gene: TRBV7-8; j_gene: TRBJ1-5; d_gene: TRBD1; abundance: -; CDR3aa: CASSLRTRDRFNQPQHF; CDR3nt: TGTGCCAGCAGCTTAAGAACGAGGGACAGGTTCAATCAGCCCCAGCATTTT
v_gene: TRBV19; j_gene: TRBJ1-6; d_gene: -; abundance: -; CDR3aa: CASREGIDNSPLHF; CDR3nt: TGTGCCTCCAGAGAGGGTATTGATAATTCACCCCTCCACTTT
v_gene: TRBV5-1; j_gene: TRBJ1-4; d_gene: -; abundance: few; CDR3aa: CASSLVAGTNEKLFF; CDR3nt: TGCGCCAGCAGCTTGGTTGCCGGAACTAATGAAAAACTGTTTTTT